This T cell receptor beta chain appears in the sequencing data of a study of blood T cell repertoires in COVID-19. The table came from immunoSEQ multiplex PCR; TCRdb's copy has only in-frame clones and leaves some out. The table shows approximately 290,000 clones, with roughly 85% occurring only once. This CDR3 has 15 amino acids. V gave up 1 base and J gave up 8 bases; unmatched junction bases: 12. CDR1 and CDR2 (germline): GTSNPN, SVGIG (reference sequence). The clonotype originates from a woman aged 30 to 39 who had recovered from COVID-19. The gene calls are TRBV30 and TRBJ1-2; 8 bases fit TRBD1. Input material: PBMCs or T cells enriched from blood (not recorded which). The DNA of the CDR3 is TGTGCCTGGAGTGCAGAATTCAGGGGGCTTAACGGCTACACCTTC. Its translation is CAWSAEFRGLNGYTF. Filled out from reference TRBV30 and TRBJ1-2, the complete variable domain reads SQTIHQWPATLVQPVGSPLSLECTVEGTSNPNLYWYRQAAGRGLQLLFYSVGIGQISSEVPQNLSASRPQDRQFILSSKKLLLSDSGFYLCAWSAEFRGLNGYTFGSGTRLTVV.